Sequencing of this T cell receptor (beta chain) was carried out in a study of monozygotic twins with cystic fibrosis. Background on the study: Libraries were built from three micrograms of fragmented DNA using about 14 PCR cycles.

Note on this clone: Antigen specificity is unknown.

This CDR3 comprises 17 residues. V lost 2 bases, J lost 1 base, and 18 bases lay in between. Study-wide findings and caveats: In 13 of 16 pairs, V gene usage was closest to the co-twin's. Median Simpson clonality of 0.0095 suggested naive T cells predominated. Monozygotic CF twin pairs shared significantly more nucleotide-identical clonotypes than unrelated CF individuals did.

Profiling relied on immunoSEQ multiplex PCR, and the TCRdb table lists in-frame clones only, not all of them. The sample comprises approximately 36,000 clones, under 95% of which are singletons, and 0.15% to 0.2% rests with the top ten. The chain joins TRBV5-7 to TRBJ1-1; unclear D gene. TRBV5-7 is known as an ORF, though its function is uncertain. Sequenced: blood. This receptor was taken from a boy aged 2-15 years with cystic fibrosis. CDR3 region: CASSFTWDEEGNTEAFF. The DNA for the CDR3 is TGTGCCAGCAGCTTCACTTGGGATGAGGAGGGGAACACTGAAGCTTTCTTT.